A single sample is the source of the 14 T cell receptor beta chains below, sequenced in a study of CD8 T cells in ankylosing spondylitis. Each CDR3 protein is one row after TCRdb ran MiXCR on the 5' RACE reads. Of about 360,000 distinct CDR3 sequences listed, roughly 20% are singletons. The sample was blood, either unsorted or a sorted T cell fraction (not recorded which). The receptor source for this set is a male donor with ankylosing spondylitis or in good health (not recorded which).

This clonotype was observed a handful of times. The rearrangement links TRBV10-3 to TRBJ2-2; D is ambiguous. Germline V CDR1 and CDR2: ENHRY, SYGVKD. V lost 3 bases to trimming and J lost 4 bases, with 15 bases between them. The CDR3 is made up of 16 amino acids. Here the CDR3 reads CAISDKLGSGTGELFF. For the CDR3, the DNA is TGTGCCATCAGTGATAAGTTGGGATCTGGCACCGGGGAGCTGTTTTTT.

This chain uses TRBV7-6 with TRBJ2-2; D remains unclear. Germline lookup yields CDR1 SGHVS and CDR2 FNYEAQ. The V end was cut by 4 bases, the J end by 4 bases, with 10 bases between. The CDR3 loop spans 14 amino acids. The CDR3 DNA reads TGTGCCAGCAGCTCCCCCCATGTCACCGGGGAGCTGTTTTTT. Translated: CASSSPHVTGELFF.

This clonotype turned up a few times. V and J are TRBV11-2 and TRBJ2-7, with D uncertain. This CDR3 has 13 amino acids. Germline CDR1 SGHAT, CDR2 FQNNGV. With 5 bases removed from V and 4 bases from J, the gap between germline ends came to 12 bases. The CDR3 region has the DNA TGTGCCAGCAGCCCTGACAATTCTTACGAGCAGTACTTC. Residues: CASSPDNSYEQYF.

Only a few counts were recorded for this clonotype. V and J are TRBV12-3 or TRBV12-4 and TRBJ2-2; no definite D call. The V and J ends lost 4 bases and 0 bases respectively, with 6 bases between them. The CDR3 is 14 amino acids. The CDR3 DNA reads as TGTGCCAGCAGTTCCGAGACGAACACCGGGGAGCTGTTTTTT. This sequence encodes CASSSETNTGELFF.

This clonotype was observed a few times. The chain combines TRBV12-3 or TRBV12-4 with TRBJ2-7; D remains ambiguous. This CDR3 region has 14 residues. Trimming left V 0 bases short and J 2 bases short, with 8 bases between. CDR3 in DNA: TGTGCCAGCAGTTTAGCTATGGCAGCCTACGAGCAGTACTTC. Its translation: CASSLAMAAYEQYF.

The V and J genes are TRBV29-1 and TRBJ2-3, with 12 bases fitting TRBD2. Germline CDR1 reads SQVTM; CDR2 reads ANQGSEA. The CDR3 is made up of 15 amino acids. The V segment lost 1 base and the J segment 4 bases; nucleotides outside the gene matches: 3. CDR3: CSVEGTSGAPDTQYF. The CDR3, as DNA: TGCAGCGTTGAAGGGACTAGCGGGGCCCCAGATACGCAGTATTTT.

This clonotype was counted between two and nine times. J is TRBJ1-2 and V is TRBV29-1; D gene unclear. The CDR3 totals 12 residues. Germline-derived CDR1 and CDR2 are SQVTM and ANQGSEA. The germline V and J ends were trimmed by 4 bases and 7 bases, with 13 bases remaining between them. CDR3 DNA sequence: TGCAGCGTTGTGGGCGGGGAGGCTGGCTACACCTTC. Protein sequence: CSVVGGEAGYTF.

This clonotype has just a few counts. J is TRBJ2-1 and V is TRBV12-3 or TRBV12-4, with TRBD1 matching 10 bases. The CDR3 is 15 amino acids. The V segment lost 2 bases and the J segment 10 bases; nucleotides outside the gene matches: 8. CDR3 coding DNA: TGTGCCAGCAGTTTACTCGGGACAGGGGTGCGCGAGCAGTTCTTC. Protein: CASSLLGTGVREQFF.

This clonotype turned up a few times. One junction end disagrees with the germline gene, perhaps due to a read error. CDR3 sequence reads: CSAPHPRLVDTVF. For the CDR3, the DNA is TGCAGTGCTCCCCATCCCCGACTAGTGGACACCGTTTTT. The gene calls are TRBV20-1 and TRBJ2-3; weak D call: TRBD2 (6 bases). This CDR3 has 13 amino acids. The germline gives CDR1 DFQATT, CDR2 SNEGSKA (reference sequence).

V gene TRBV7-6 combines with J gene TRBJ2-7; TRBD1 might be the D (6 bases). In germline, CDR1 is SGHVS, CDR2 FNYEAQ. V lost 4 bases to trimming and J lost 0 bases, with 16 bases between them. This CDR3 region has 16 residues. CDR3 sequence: CASSWGHRDNSYEQYF. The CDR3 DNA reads TGTGCCAGCAGCTGGGGACATCGGGACAACTCCTACGAGCAGTACTTC.

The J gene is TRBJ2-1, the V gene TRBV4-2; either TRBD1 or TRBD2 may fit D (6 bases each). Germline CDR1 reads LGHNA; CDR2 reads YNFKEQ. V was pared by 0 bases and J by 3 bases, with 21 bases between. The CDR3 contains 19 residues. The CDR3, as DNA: TGTGCCAGCAGCCAAGAAGGGGGGCTGGGACTGCTCGGCTACAATGAGCAGTTCTTC. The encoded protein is CASSQEGGLGLLGYNEQFF.

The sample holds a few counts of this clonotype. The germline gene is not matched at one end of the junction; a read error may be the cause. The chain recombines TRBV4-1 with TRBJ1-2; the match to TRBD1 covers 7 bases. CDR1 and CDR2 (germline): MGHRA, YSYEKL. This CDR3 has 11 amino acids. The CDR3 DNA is TGCGCCAGCAGCCAAACAGGGGAGCGCCCCTTC. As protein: CASSQTGERPF.

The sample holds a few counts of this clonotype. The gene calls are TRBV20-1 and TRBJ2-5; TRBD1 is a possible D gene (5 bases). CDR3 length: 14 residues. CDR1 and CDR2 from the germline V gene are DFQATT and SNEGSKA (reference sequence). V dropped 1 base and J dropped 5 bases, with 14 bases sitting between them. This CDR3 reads CSARVRGGWETQYF. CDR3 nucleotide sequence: TGCAGTGCTAGAGTTAGGGGTGGGTGGGAGACCCAGTACTTC.

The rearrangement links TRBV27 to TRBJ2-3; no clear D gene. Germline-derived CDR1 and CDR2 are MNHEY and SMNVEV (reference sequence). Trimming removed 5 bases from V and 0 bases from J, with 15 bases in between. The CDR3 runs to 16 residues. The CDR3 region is CASSATIAGSTDTQYF. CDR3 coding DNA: TGTGCCAGCAGTGCCACCATAGCAGGTAGCACAGATACGCAGTATTTT.